Shown below are 20 T cell receptor beta chains from a single sample sequenced in a study of blood T cell repertoires in COVID-19. Sequencing was performed with immunoSEQ multiplex PCR; in TCRdb, only in-frame clones are kept and a portion is missing. The sample has approximately 320,000 clones; roughly nine tenths are singletons. Material: peripheral blood. These receptors all stem from a woman under 40 with COVID-19, enrolled during active disease.

The chain links TRBV5-1 to TRBJ2-7; 8 bases fit TRBD1. J lost 3 bases, V lost 2 bases, and 7 bases had no gene match. The CDR3 is 15 amino acids. From germline, CDR1 is SGHRS and CDR2 YFSETQ. CDR3 region: CASSFKGTGGYEQYF. The DNA for the CDR3 is TGCGCCAGCAGCTTTAAGGGGACAGGAGGCTACGAGCAGTACTTC.

J is TRBJ1-2 and V is TRBV2; D gene uncertain. This CDR3 has 10 amino acids. Trimming took off 3 bases at V and 7 bases at J, with 3 bases between the two ends. The V gene's germline CDR1 is SNHLY and CDR2 FYNNEI. The CDR3 loop is CASSDGGYTF. The CDR3, as DNA: TGTGCCAGCAGTGACGGTGGCTACACCTTC.

V usage is TRBV25-1 and J usage is TRBJ2-2, with D perhaps matching TRBD1 (5 bases). Trimming cost V 4 bases and J 6 bases, with 12 bases left between them. Germline loops: CDR1 MGHDK, CDR2 SYGVNS. The CDR3 contains 14 residues. In nucleotides, the CDR3 is TGTGCCAGCAGTGTCCAGGGTAGTTCCGGGGAGCTGTTTTTT. It is translated as CASSVQGSSGELFF.

The V gene is TRBV25-1, the J gene TRBJ2-7; no clear D gene. The length of the CDR3 is 13 residues. Germline V gene data show CDR1 as MGHDK and CDR2 as SYGVNS. V was pared by 5 bases and J by 2 bases, with 10 bases between. CDR3 in amino acids: CASSLGSPYEQYF. DNA of the CDR3: TGTGCCAGCAGTTTGGGCAGCCCCTACGAGCAGTACTTC.

V gene TRBV5-6 combines with J gene TRBJ2-3; D remains ambiguous. Trimming removed 0 bases at V and 4 bases at J, with 9 bases between. Germline assignment: CDR1 SGHDT and CDR2 YYEEEE. This CDR3 comprises 14 residues. CDR3 sequence: CASSLGFAADTQYF. As DNA, the CDR3 is TGTGCCAGCAGCTTGGGGTTTGCGGCAGATACGCAGTATTTT.

This rearrangement joins TRBV19 to TRBJ2-1; weak D call: TRBD1 (5 bases). Germline CDR1 reads LNHDA; CDR2 reads SQIVND (reference sequence). V gave up 7 bases and J gave up 3 bases, with 13 bases separating them. CDR3 size: 14 residues. CDR3 sequence: CASKGEGVYNEQFF. CDR3 bases: TGTGCCAGTAAAGGGGAAGGGGTCTACAATGAGCAGTTCTTC.

The chain joins TRBV3-1 (or the pseudogene TRBV3-2) to TRBJ2-6; weak D call: TRBD2 (6 bases). Germline V CDR1 and CDR2: LGHDT, YNNKEL (reference sequence). The CDR3 length is 17 residues. V was cut by 4 bases and J by 0 bases, with 13 bases left in between. In nucleotides, the CDR3 is TGTGCCAGCAGCCCGGGGGACGTCGCCTCTGGGGCCAACGTCCTGACTTTC. The encoded protein is CASSPGDVASGANVLTF.

The chain employs TRBV11-2 and TRBJ2-1, with TRBD2 matching 10 bases. This CDR3 region has 14 residues. Per germline, CDR1 SGHAT and CDR2 FQNNGV. The V segment lost 2 bases and the J segment 7 bases; nucleotides outside the gene matches: 2. The CDR3 spells CASSLSGGGNEQFF. The CDR3 nucleotides are TGTGCCAGCAGCTTAAGCGGGGGGGGGAATGAGCAGTTCTTC. Supplemented by reference TRBV11-2 and TRBJ2-1, the full variable domain reads EAGVAQSPRYKIIEKRQSVAFWCNPISGHATLYWYQQILGQGPKLLIQFQNNGVVDDSQLPKDRFSAERLKGVDSTLKIQPAKLEDSAVYLCASSLSGGGNEQFFGPGTRLTVL.

The chain joins TRBV12-3 or TRBV12-4 to TRBJ1-2, with D possibly TRBD1 on 6 matching bases. Deletions cut 6 bases from V and 8 bases from J, with 16 bases between. This CDR3 is 13 amino acids long. The CDR3 sequence is CASSPTTGRGYTF. The CDR3 nucleotides read TGTGCCAGCAGCCCGACAACAGGGCGCGGCTACACCTTC.

This clone occurred once. This chain links TRBV18 with TRBJ2-7; D is ambiguous. The V end lost 6 bases, the J end lost 2 bases, and 11 bases lay between the germline ends. The CDR3 contains 13 residues. Germline V gives CDR1 KGHSH, CDR2 LQKENI. CDR3 bases: TGTGCCAGCTCCTCCTTTTCCGCCTACGAGCAGTACTTC. It codes for CASSSFSAYEQYF.

This chain connects TRBV7-2 to TRBJ1-1; tentative D call: TRBD1 (5 bases). V was trimmed by 5 bases and J by 5 bases, leaving 9 bases between them. The CDR3 runs 12 residues. Per the germline V gene, CDR1 is SGHTA and CDR2 is FQGNSA. As DNA, the CDR3 is TGTGCCAGCAGCACCCCAGGGACTGAAGCTTTCTTT. Amino acid sequence: CASSTPGTEAFF.

This clone was counted once. J is TRBJ2-1 and V is TRBV6-1; 11 nucleotides agree with TRBD2. CDR3 length: 18 residues. Per the germline V gene, CDR1 is MNHNS and CDR2 is SASEGT. The V gene end was trimmed by 4 bases and the J gene end by 3 bases; junction bases not matched to a gene: 11. The CDR3 nucleotides are TGTGCCAGCAGTGCCTCCCTCAGACTAGCGGGGAACTACAATGAGCAGTTCTTC. It yields the protein CASSASLRLAGNYNEQFF.

This chain uses TRBV2 with TRBJ1-5, with no clear D. CDR3 length equals 15 residues. Germline values: CDR1 SNHLY, CDR2 FYNNEI. Trimming took 5 bases from V and 8 from J, leaving 19 bases between them. CDR3 nucleotides: TGTGCCAGCAGTAGGGAGGAGGCCGGGCGGGAGCCCCAGCATTTT. This gives the protein CASSREEAGREPQHF.

J is TRBJ2-5 and V is TRBV11-1; tentative D call: TRBD1 (5 bases). Germline CDR1 and CDR2: SGHAT and FQDESV (reference sequence). Trimming removed 2 bases from V and 5 bases from J, with 12 bases in between. This CDR3 comprises 14 residues. The CDR3 nucleotides read TGTGCCAGCAGCTTATCTCAGGGTTCGGAGACCCAGTACTTC. It yields the protein CASSLSQGSETQYF. The full variable domain, rest sourced from reference TRBV11-1 and TRBJ2-5, is EAEVAQSPRYKITEKSQAVAFWCDPISGHATLYWYRQILGQGPELLVQFQDESVVDDSQLPKDRFSAERLKGVDSTLKIQPAELGDSAMYLCASSLSQGSETQYFGPGTRLLVL.

V is TRBV18 and J is TRBJ2-5, with 8 bases that match TRBD1. The trim removed 2 bases at V and 4 bases at J, leaving 6 bases unmatched. CDR1 is KGHSH, CDR2 LQKENI, per germline. The CDR3 runs 15 residues. The CDR3 is CASSPIRGRGETQYF. In nucleotides, the CDR3 is TGTGCCAGCTCACCAATCAGGGGGCGTGGAGAGACCCAGTACTTC.

This clone was observed once. The rearrangement joins TRBV4-1 to TRBJ1-1; D is ambiguous. CDR3 size: 14 residues. The germline CDR1 and CDR2 sequences are MGHRA and YSYEKL. Trimming removed 4 bases at V and 5 bases at J, with 14 bases between. The CDR3 region is CASSLLAGNTEAFF. The CDR3 nucleotides are TGCGCCAGCAGCCTCCTCGCGGGGAATACTGAAGCTTTCTTT.

The chain has TRBV28 and TRBJ2-2; D is perhaps TRBD2 (6 bases). This CDR3 has 16 residues. Germline CDR1 MDHEN, CDR2 SYDVKM. V was trimmed by 2 bases and J by 8 bases, leaving 18 bases between them. The CDR3 nucleotides read TGTGCCAGCAGTTTAACTGCCGGGACTCAATTGGGGGAGCTGTTTTTT. Its translation: CASSLTAGTQLGELFF.

This chain joins TRBV2 and TRBJ2-7; 7 bases align to TRBD2. V lost 8 bases to trimming and J lost 5 bases; unmatched junction nucleotides: 21. Germline V lookup: CDR1 SNHLY, CDR2 FYNNEI. The CDR3 runs to 17 residues. CDR3 in DNA: TGTGCCAGCGTCGGGCTAGCGGTGGTTTGGACCGGGAACGAGCAGTACTTC. Amino acid sequence: CASVGLAVVWTGNEQYF. Filled out from reference TRBV2 and TRBJ2-7, the complete variable domain reads EPEVTQTPSHQVTQMGQEVILRCVPISNHLYFYWYRQILGQKVEFLVSFYNNEISEKSEIFDDQFSVERPDGSNFTLKIRSTKLEDSAMYFCASVGLAVVWTGNEQYFGPGTRLTVT.

The rearrangement uses TRBV6-1 and TRBJ1-2, with a weak D call TRBD1 (6 bases). The CDR3 runs 17 residues. CDR1 is MNHNS and CDR2 is SASEGT in the germline V gene. The V end lost 6 bases, the J end lost 4 bases, and 24 bases lay between the germline ends. CDR3 amino acids: CASREPSEGVSRYGYTF. The CDR3 DNA is TGTGCCAGCAGGGAACCTTCTGAGGGGGTCTCACGCTATGGCTACACCTTC.

The CDR3 loop reads CASSYSSVGNTIYF. CDR3 nucleotide sequence: TGTGCCAGCAGTTACTCTTCCGTTGGAAACACCATATATTTT. The V gene is TRBV6-5, the J gene TRBJ1-3; D gene ambiguous. The CDR3 sequence is 14 residues long. Trimming took 0 bases from V and 3 from J, leaving 6 bases between them. Germline CDR1 and CDR2: MNHEY and SVGAGI.